This T cell receptor beta chain was found in a study of OX40 agonist ivuxolimab in advanced cancers. The study's findings and limits: Expanded clones were, on average, more numerous among CD8+ T cells than CD4+.

Details on this clone: Its antigen remains unknown.

TCRdb's table, derived via immunoSEQ multiplex PCR, lists solely in-frame clones and lacks some. The sample lists tens of thousands of clones, roughly nine tenths occurring once. This CDR3 spans 13 amino acids. The V end was cut by 6 bases, the J end by 0 bases, with 8 bases between. From germline, CDR1 is SNHLY and CDR2 FYNNEI. The sequencing here drew on CD4+ or CD8+ T cells sorted from blood, taken in a trial of the OX40 agonist ivuxolimab. The source of this sequence is an adult with an advanced solid tumor such as melanoma, head and neck, liver or kidney cancer. The chain links TRBV2 to TRBJ1-1; no definite D call. DNA of the CDR3: TGTGCCAGCAGGAGGGATGTGAACACTGAAGCTTTCTTT. Amino acids: CASRRDVNTEAFF.